This TCR beta chain came from a study of OX40 agonist ivuxolimab in advanced cancers. The repertoire was sequenced with immunoSEQ multiplex PCR; TCRdb's copy has only in-frame clones and lacks some. The sample holds approximately 60,000 clones, nearly 85% seen once. In this sample, this clone turned up once. Germline CDR1 SGHRS, CDR2 YFSETQ. The CDR3 has 16 amino acids. V dropped 2 bases and J dropped 2 bases, with 17 bases sitting between them. The sequence was obtained from an adult with an advanced solid tumor such as melanoma, head and neck, liver or kidney cancer. This specimen consisted of CD4+ or CD8+ T cells sorted from blood, obtained in a trial of the OX40 agonist ivuxolimab. The V and J genes are TRBV5-1 and TRBJ2-7, with D perhaps matching TRBD2 (5 bases). CDR3: CASSFPSGTTTYEQYF. The CDR3 nucleotides are TGCGCCAGCAGCTTTCCAAGCGGAACCACCACCTACGAGCAGTACTTC.